These 28 T cell receptor beta chains came from one sample sequenced in a study of blood T cells in healthy people across ages. Combining a sample-barcoded 5' primer with a J-beta primer mix, a second PCR ran for roughly 7 to 11 cycles. TCRdb called the 5' RACE reads again in MiXCR, with one record for every CDR3 protein. The sample has more than 1,400,000 distinct CDR3 sequences, approximately 40% seen once. The source material was blood. Receptors originate from a young woman in good health.

V usage is TRBV6-5 and J usage is TRBJ1-1, with D possibly matching TRBD1 (5 bases). V was clipped by 6 bases and J by 1 base, with 15 bases between them. From germline, CDR1 is MNHEY and CDR2 SVGAGI. This CDR3 region has 15 residues. CDR3 in amino acids: CASSLTAGPNTEAFF. The CDR3, as DNA: TGTGCCAGCAGCCTAACGGCAGGGCCGAACACTGAAGCTTTCTTT.

The V call is TRBV20-1, the J call TRBJ2-3; D is undetermined. V was cut by 2 bases and J by 2 bases, with 8 bases left in between. Per germline, CDR1 DFQATT and CDR2 SNEGSKA (reference sequence). This CDR3 spans 13 amino acids. The chain's CDR3 is CSARTAATDTQYF. The DNA of the CDR3 is TGCAGTGCTAGAACGGCGGCCACAGATACGCAGTATTTT.

Points on this clonotype: A much larger clone differs from this one at a single base, so this may be a read error. The gene calls are TRBV20-1 and TRBJ1-2; 7 nucleotides align to TRBD1. This CDR3 comprises 15 residues. CDR1 is DFQATT and CDR2 is SNEGSKA in the germline V gene (reference sequence). The CDR3 spells CSVRDERGRIDGYTF. CDR3 nucleotides: TGCAGTGTTAGAGATGAAAGGGGGCGTATCGATGGCTACACCTTC.

The chain is built from TRBV9 and TRBJ2-1; 9 nucleotides agree with TRBD2. Germline V gene data show CDR1 as SGDLS and CDR2 as YYNGEE. The CDR3 sequence is 15 residues long. Losses at the gene ends were 3 bases for V and 2 bases for J; bases not matched to a gene: 3. Here the CDR3 reads CASSGAGGPYNEQFF. CDR3 DNA: TGTGCCAGCAGCGGAGCGGGGGGCCCCTACAATGAGCAGTTCTTC.

This rearrangement joins TRBV7-2 to TRBJ1-1; 7 bases are a match to TRBD1. This CDR3 comprises 13 residues. Trimming removed 6 bases from V and 3 bases from J; junction bases left unmatched: 4. Germline CDR1 and CDR2: SGHTA and FQGNSA. As DNA, the CDR3 is TGTGCCAGCAGGCAGGGGGTATACACTGAAGCTTTCTTT. This sequence encodes CASRQGVYTEAFF. The full variable domain, with the rest looked up from reference TRBV7-2 and TRBJ1-1, is GAGVSQSPSNKVTEKGKDVELRCDPISGHTALYWYRQSLGQGLEFLIYFQGNSAPDKSGLPSDRFSAERTGGSVSTLTIQRTQQEDSAVYLCASRQGVYTEAFFGQGTRLTVV.

The V gene is TRBV5-1, the J gene TRBJ2-2; unclear D gene. Germline V gene data show CDR1 as SGHRS and CDR2 as YFSETQ. This CDR3 region has 16 residues. Trimming stripped 4 bases from V and 5 bases from J, with 18 bases between. The CDR3: CASSLDPGLGTGELFF. CDR3 DNA: TGCGCCAGCAGCCTCGATCCGGGCCTAGGAACCGGGGAGCTGTTTTTT.

This sequence joins TRBV6-5 and TRBJ1-2; D is possibly TRBD1 (5 bases). The CDR3 spans 13 residues. Trimming cost V 5 bases and J 5 bases, with 12 bases left between them. Germline CDR1 is MNHEY and CDR2 is SVGAGI. CDR3 DNA sequence: TGTGCCAGCAGTGCCAGGGTTGAGTATGGCTACACCTTC. Its translation: CASSARVEYGYTF.

For the CDR3, the DNA is TGTGCCAGCAGCCAAGGGGGAACACTAGCGGGGGGAGGCAATGAGCAGTTCTTC. This codes for CASSQGGTLAGGGNEQFF. The rearrangement uses TRBV3-1 and TRBJ2-1; 12 bases align to TRBD2. CDR3 length equals 18 residues. CDR1 and CDR2 from the germline V gene are LGHDT and YNNKEL (reference sequence). V lost 1 base and J lost 6; bases outside the gene matches: 10.

CDR3 sequence: CASTSLGTGGGEQFF. The CDR3 nucleotides read TGTGCCAGCACATCCTTGGGGACAGGGGGAGGAGAGCAGTTCTTC. The gene calls are TRBV3-1 and TRBJ2-1; 11 bases map to TRBD1. V lost 7 bases, J lost 10 bases, and 12 bases stayed unmatched. CDR3 length equals 15 residues. From germline, CDR1 is LGHDT and CDR2 YNNKEL (reference sequence).

The rearrangement uses TRBV28 and TRBJ1-2, with 9 bases lining up with TRBD1. V lost 5 bases, J lost 2 bases, and 6 bases stayed unmatched. Germline V gene sequence: CDR1 MDHEN, CDR2 SYDVKM. CDR3 length: 15 amino acids. Here the CDR3 DNA reads TGTGCCAGCAGTGCGGTGGACAGGGGCAACTATGGCTACACCTTC. This gives the protein CASSAVDRGNYGYTF.

A remark on this clonotype: Just one base apart from a much larger clone, this may be a read error. The rearrangement uses TRBV3-1 and TRBJ2-1; D is perhaps TRBD1 or TRBD2 (5 bases each). CDR1 and CDR2 (germline): LGHDT, YNNKEL (reference sequence). Trimming left V 5 bases short and J 5 bases short, with 16 bases between. This CDR3 is built from 15 residues. CDR3 in amino acids: CASSSGTPTHNEQFF. CDR3 DNA: TGTGCCAGCAGCTCCGGGACCCCGACCCACAATGAGCAGTTCTTC.

The chain uses TRBV5-1 and TRBJ1-1, with 8 bases lining up with TRBD1. V was clipped by 4 bases and J by 4 bases; unmatched bases: 12. Germline CDR1 and CDR2: SGHRS and YFSETQ. The CDR3 length is 16 residues. The CDR3 reads CASSLYRTGTTTEAFF. The CDR3 DNA reads as TGCGCCAGCAGCCTCTACCGGACAGGGACGACCACTGAAGCTTTCTTT. The variable domain in full, completed from reference TRBV5-1 and TRBJ1-1, reads KAGVTQTPRYLIKTRGQQVTLSCSPISGHRSVSWYQQTPGQGLQFLFEYFSETQRNKGNFPGRFSGRQFSNSRSEMNVSTLELGDSALYLCASSLYRTGTTTEAFFGQGTRLTVV.

The V and J genes are TRBV27 and TRBJ2-2; D may be TRBD2 (5 bases). CDR1 MNHEY and CDR2 SMNVEV come from the germline V gene (reference sequence). Trimming took 0 bases from V and 4 from J, leaving 12 bases between them. The CDR3 extends over 16 amino acids. CDR3 coding DNA: TGTGCCAGCAGTTTATCGTCGGGGTTTGGCACCGGGGAGCTGTTTTTT. Protein: CASSLSSGFGTGELFF.

This clonotype was observed a few times. The chain links TRBV5-1 to TRBJ2-2; D may correspond to TRBD1 or TRBD2 (5 bases each). The CDR3 has 14 residues. V was clipped by 4 bases and J by 6 bases, with 13 bases between them. Germline V gene data show CDR1 as SGHRS and CDR2 as YFSETQ. DNA of the CDR3: TGCGCCAGCAGCCTCATTCTGGGGGCCGGGGAGCTGTTTTTT. This encodes CASSLILGAGELFF. Supplemented by reference TRBV5-1 and TRBJ2-2, the full variable domain reads KAGVTQTPRYLIKTRGQQVTLSCSPISGHRSVSWYQQTPGQGLQFLFEYFSETQRNKGNFPGRFSGRQFSNSRSEMNVSTLELGDSALYLCASSLILGAGELFFGEGSRLTVL.

The chain links TRBV5-1 to TRBJ2-7; weak D call: TRBD2 (6 bases). With 0 bases removed from V and 2 bases from J, the gap between germline ends came to 12 bases. The germline gives CDR1 SGHRS, CDR2 YFSETQ. This CDR3 contains 15 residues. CDR3 loop: CASSLVPGEAYEQYF. In DNA form, the CDR3 reads TGCGCCAGCAGCTTGGTTCCGGGAGAGGCCTACGAGCAGTACTTC.

This clonotype showed up just a few times. CDR3 region: CASSSTGTSHVWGLAKNIQYF. The CDR3 bases are TGTGCCAGCAGCTCCACCGGGACTAGCCACGTGTGGGGATTGGCCAAAAACATTCAGTACTTC. The chain combines TRBV13 with TRBJ2-4, with TRBD2 matching 9 bases. The CDR3 sequence is 21 residues long. CDR1 and CDR2 from the germline V gene are PRHDT and FYEKMQ (reference sequence). J lost 1 base, V lost 4 bases, and 20 bases had no gene match. The full variable domain, rest sourced from reference TRBV13 and TRBJ2-4, is AAGVIQSPRHLIKEKRETATLKCYPIPRHDTVYWYQQGPGQDPQFLISFYEKMQSDKGSIPDRFSAQQFSDYHSELNMSSLELGDSALYFCASSSTGTSHVWGLAKNIQYFGAGTRLSVL.

This clonotype was seen a few times. The gene calls are TRBV12-3 or TRBV12-4 and TRBJ2-3; D unclear. This CDR3 has 14 amino acids. Trimming removed 7 bases from V and 0 bases from J, with 11 bases in between. The CDR3 nucleotides are TGTGCCAGCACCTCGCCCGATAGCACAGATACGCAGTATTTT. It encodes CASTSPDSTDTQYF.

This clonotype appeared many times. This chain uses TRBV5-6 with TRBJ2-5, with D unresolved. The CDR3 has 13 amino acids. Per germline, CDR1 SGHDT and CDR2 YYEEEE. Trimming removed 4 bases from V and 3 bases from J, with 10 bases in between. CDR3 nucleotide sequence: TGTGCCAGCAGCCCACGGATAAAAGAGACCCAGTACTTC. Its translation is CASSPRIKETQYF. Combining the CDR3 with reference TRBV5-6 and TRBJ2-5 gives the whole variable domain DAGVTQSPTHLIKTRGQQVTLRCSPKSGHDTVSWYQQALGQGPQFIFQYYEEEERQRGNFPDRFSGHQFPNYSSELNVNALLLGDSALYLCASSPRIKETQYFGPGTRLLVL.

Only a few counts were recorded for this clonotype. The V call is TRBV7-9, the J call TRBJ2-1; 10 bases are shared with TRBD1. Trimming removed 3 bases from V and 9 bases from J; junction bases left unmatched: 5. CDR1 is SEHNR, CDR2 FQNEAQ, per germline (reference sequence). This CDR3 is 14 amino acids long. The chain's CDR3 is CASSLGQGIGEQFF. The DNA for the CDR3 is TGTGCCAGCAGCTTGGGACAGGGGATAGGTGAGCAGTTCTTC.

CDR3 sequence reads: CASSPRTEPYGYTF. Written as DNA, the CDR3 is TGTGCCAGCTCACCTCGGACAGAGCCCTATGGCTACACCTTC. The rearrangement links TRBV18 to TRBJ1-2; tentative D call: TRBD1 (6 bases). The CDR3 is made up of 14 amino acids. V lost 3 bases, J lost 4 bases, and 12 bases lay in between. Germline V CDR1 and CDR2: KGHSH, LQKENI.

This CDR3 is CASSDGVWDTQYF. CDR3 in DNA: TGTGCCAGCAGTGATGGCGTTTGGGATACGCAGTATTTT. The chain couples TRBV2 to TRBJ2-3; D remains ambiguous. V was cut by 3 bases and J by 6 bases, with 10 bases left in between. The CDR3 has 13 amino acids. CDR1 is SNHLY and CDR2 is FYNNEI in the germline V gene.

The CDR3 spells CASSLEQGRRGYTF. CDR3 nucleotide sequence: TGTGCCAGCAGCTTAGAACAGGGACGGCGTGGCTACACCTTC. The chain uses TRBV11-2 and TRBJ1-2; weak D call: TRBD1 (6 bases). The germline gives CDR1 SGHAT, CDR2 FQNNGV. Trimming removed 0 bases from V and 7 bases from J, with 12 bases in between. The CDR3 runs to 14 residues.

This clonotype was recorded many times. The rearrangement joins TRBV6-1 to TRBJ1-2; D might be TRBD1 (5 bases). The CDR3 loop spans 15 amino acids. Germline V gene data show CDR1 as MNHNS and CDR2 as SASEGT. Trimming stripped 9 bases from V and 1 base from J, with 18 bases between. The chain's CDR3 is CASETRDRFNYGYTF. The CDR3 DNA reads TGTGCCAGTGAGACCAGGGACCGTTTTAACTATGGCTACACCTTC.

The chain combines TRBV2 with TRBJ1-1, with D perhaps matching TRBD1 (5 bases). Per the germline V gene, CDR1 is SNHLY and CDR2 is FYNNEI. Trimming shortened V by 7 bases and J by 6 bases, and 15 bases separated the two germline ends. The CDR3 is made up of 13 amino acids. For the CDR3, the DNA is TGTGCCAGCATTCCAAGGGGTTTAGCTGAAGCTTTCTTT. Amino acids: CASIPRGLAEAFF.

The chain has TRBV5-1 and TRBJ2-1; maybe TRBD1 (6 bases). V dropped 0 bases and J dropped 4 bases, with 11 bases sitting between them. The CDR3 is 15 residues long. Germline values: CDR1 SGHRS, CDR2 YFSETQ. The CDR3 sequence is CASSLEQGEYNEQFF. The CDR3 bases are TGCGCCAGCAGCTTGGAACAGGGAGAGTACAATGAGCAGTTCTTC.

The rearrangement uses TRBV6-1 and TRBJ1-4; the D is unclear. CDR3 length: 15 amino acids. The V gene's germline CDR1 is MNHNS and CDR2 SASEGT. Trimming took 2 bases from V and 4 from J, leaving 11 bases between them. The DNA for the CDR3 is TGTGCCAGCAGTGAACGGGGTAGGGATAATGAAAAACTGTTTTTT. This sequence encodes CASSERGRDNEKLFF.

This clonotype has a handful of counts. The genes are TRBV20-1 and TRBJ2-7; TRBD2 agrees at 11 bases. Unmatched junction bases numbered 7, after V lost 5 bases and J lost 4 bases. The CDR3 runs 14 residues. Germline V lookup: CDR1 DFQATT, CDR2 SNEGSKA (reference sequence). CDR3 nucleotides: TGCAGTGCTGGTCCAACTAGCGGGGGTTACGAGCAGTACTTC. Translating gives CSAGPTSGGYEQYF.

Comments on this clonotype: Mismatch with germline at one junction end may stem from a read error. The chain combines TRBV27 with TRBJ2-3; D possibly matches TRBD1 or TRBD2 (5 bases each). CDR1 is MNHEY, CDR2 SMNVEV, per germline (reference sequence). This CDR3 region has 13 residues. The CDR3 protein is CASKFASTGTQYF. The CDR3 DNA sequence: TGTGCCAGCAAATTCGCTAGCACAGGTACGCAGTATTTT.